This passage covers 20 T cell receptor beta chains from one sample sequenced in a study of Graves' ophthalmopathy and Graves' hyperthyroidism. Investigators amplified TCR beta CDR3 regions from RNA transcripts. First-round RT-PCR employed HTBI primers, with a second-round multiplex PCR after it. Via MiXCR, TCRdb re-called the multiplex PCR reads, giving one row per CDR3 protein. Of hundreds of thousands of distinct CDR3 sequences listed, approximately 21% are singletons. Sequencing was performed on peripheral blood. These receptors all stem from a young woman with stable Graves' hyperthyroidism.

As regards this clonotype: This sequence may be a read error, since a much larger clone differs from it by one base. The genes are TRBV14 and TRBJ1-2; D not resolved. From germline, CDR1 is SGHDN and CDR2 FVKESK. This CDR3 has 15 residues. The CDR3 sequence is CASIQLTDLNYGYTF. The DNA for the CDR3 is TGTGCCAGCATCCAACTCACAGACCTTAACTATGGCTACACCTTC. The full variable domain, with the rest looked up from reference TRBV14 and TRBJ1-2, is EAGVTQFPSHSVIEKGQTVTLRCDPISGHDNLYWYRRVMGKEIKFLLHFVKESKQDESGMPNNRFLAERTGGTYSTLKVQPAELEDSGVYFCASIQLTDLNYGYTFGSGTRLTVV.

This rearrangement joins TRBV7-3 to TRBJ2-6; no clear D gene. The germline V gene encodes CDR1 SGHTA and CDR2 FQGTGA. This CDR3 has 16 residues. Deletions cut 0 bases from V and 0 bases from J, with 6 bases between. CDR3 loop: CASSLTPRSGANVLTF. CDR3 DNA sequence: TGTGCCAGCAGCTTAACGCCACGCTCTGGGGCCAACGTCCTGACTTTC.

Turning to this clonotype: A single base separates this from a much larger clone, so it may be a read error. The J gene is TRBJ1-2, the V gene TRBV27; D perhaps matches TRBD1 (5 bases). Looked up from germline, CDR1 is MNHEY and CDR2 is SMNVEV (reference sequence). The CDR3 spans 15 residues. The CDR3 region is CASSPLEGTLYGYSF. The CDR3 coding sequence is TGTGCCAGCAGTCCCCTAGAGGGGACCCTCTATGGCTACAGCTTC.

This clonotype has only one observation. This chain's CDR3 is CSGTSGRTNYGYTF. In DNA, the CDR3 is TGCAGCGGGACTAGCGGTCGCACTAACTATGGCTACACCTTC. The chain joins TRBV20-1 to TRBJ1-2; TRBD1 is a possible D gene (5 bases). The CDR3 runs 14 residues. Germline assignment: CDR1 DFQATT and CDR2 SNEGSKA (reference sequence).

This clonotype was observed many times. V gene TRBV15 combines with J gene TRBJ1-2; D might be TRBD1 (5 bases). The CDR3 length is 17 residues. Germline V gene lookup returns CDR1 LNHNV and CDR2 YYDKDF (reference sequence). The ends were cut back, 3 bases at V and 2 bases at J, with 19 bases in the middle. The CDR3 reads CATSREGLGVFNYGYTF. The CDR3 DNA reads TGTGCCACCAGCAGGGAGGGCTTAGGGGTGTTCAACTATGGCTACACCTTC.

The V call is TRBV6-2 or TRBV6-3, the J call TRBJ2-7; no clear D. Germline values: CDR1 MNHEY, CDR2 SVGEGT. The CDR3 spans 13 residues. Trimming cost V 10 bases and J 3 bases, with 16 bases left between them. The CDR3 nucleotides are TGTGCCACGTCAGACCCTGTCCTCTACGAGCAGTACTTC. It encodes CATSDPVLYEQYF.

This clonotype has a count of ten or more. V gene TRBV7-6 combines with J gene TRBJ2-2, with 12 bases lining up with TRBD2. The CDR3 has 17 amino acids. Trimming at V came to 2 bases and at J to 2 bases, leaving 3 bases not matched to a gene. Per the germline V gene, CDR1 is SGHVS and CDR2 is FNYEAQ. The DNA of the CDR3 is TGTGCCAGCAGCTTATTGACTAGCGGGAGCAACACCGGGGAGCTGTTTTTT. Protein product: CASSLLTSGSNTGELFF.

In its sample, this clonotype was seen many times. The chain carries TRBV6-2 or TRBV6-3 and TRBJ1-5; D perhaps matches TRBD1 (5 bases). Trimming took 2 bases from V and 7 from J, leaving 15 bases between them. Germline CDR1 MNHEY, CDR2 SVGEGT. CDR3 size: 15 residues. The CDR3 DNA is TGTGCCAGCAGTTACGGCCGAGTGGAGGGGCAGCCCCAGCATTTT. Its translation: CASSYGRVEGQPQHF.

This clonotype showed up many times. The chain has TRBV7-9 and TRBJ1-1, with a weak D call TRBD1 (6 bases). The CDR3 sequence is 14 residues long. Germline V gene sequence: CDR1 SEHNR, CDR2 FQNEAQ (reference sequence). V lost 6 bases and J 0 bases, leaving 11 bases between the germline ends. The CDR3 region is CASRITGMNTEAFF. In nucleotides, the CDR3 is TGTGCCAGCAGGATAACAGGGATGAACACTGAAGCTTTCTTT.

This clonotype was seen many times. The chain is built from TRBV2 and TRBJ2-5, with TRBD1 identical over 7 bases. From germline, CDR1 is SNHLY and CDR2 FYNNEI. J lost 7 bases, V lost 10 bases, and 15 bases had no gene match. There are 14 residues in the CDR3. Here the CDR3 DNA reads TGTGCCATCAAACCCTCGACAGGGCAGGGGACCCAGTACTTC. It codes for CAIKPSTGQGTQYF.

This clonotype was seen repeatedly, ten times or more. This chain uses TRBV6-1 with TRBJ1-2; maybe TRBD1 (5 bases). V was trimmed by 4 bases and J by 8 bases, leaving 17 bases between them. CDR1 and CDR2 (germline): MNHNS, SASEGT. CDR3 size: 14 residues. CDR3 DNA: TGTGCCAGCAGTGGACGACAAGGGGTCGAAGGCTACACCTTC. Its protein product is CASSGRQGVEGYTF.

Many counts were recorded for this clonotype. The rearrangement uses TRBV20-1 and TRBJ2-7, with D possibly called TRBD1 or TRBD2 (6 bases each). The ends were cut back, 3 bases at V and 7 bases at J, with 13 bases in the middle. Germline values: CDR1 DFQATT, CDR2 SNEGSKA (reference sequence). The CDR3 length is 12 residues. This chain's CDR3 is CSASWGAREQYF. The DNA for the CDR3 is TGCAGTGCTAGTTGGGGGGCGAGAGAGCAGTACTTC.

The chain couples TRBV6-2 or TRBV6-3 to TRBJ2-7, with D maybe TRBD2 (6 bases). CDR1 MNHEY and CDR2 SVGEGT come from the germline V gene. This CDR3 has 16 residues. V lost 6 bases to trimming and J lost 6 bases, with 24 bases between them. CDR3 sequence reads: CASSPPGSRGRGEQYF. The CDR3 coding sequence is TGTGCCAGCAGCCCTCCCGGGAGTCGTGGGCGCGGCGAGCAGTACTTC.

The chain couples TRBV12-3 or TRBV12-4 to TRBJ2-2, with 11 bases that match TRBD2. The J segment lost 3 bases and the V segment lost 6 bases, leaving 12 bases of the junction unmatched. The CDR3 has 18 residues. The CDR3 reads CASRIRVLAGAHTGELFF. The CDR3 DNA reads TGTGCCAGCAGGATCAGGGTACTAGCGGGGGCCCACACCGGGGAGCTGTTTTTT.

The sample holds many counts of this clonotype. The V call is TRBV28, the J call TRBJ2-6; D possibly corresponds to TRBD1 (7 bases). The length of the CDR3 is 21 residues. Deletions cut 4 bases from V and 1 base from J, with 26 bases between. Germline V CDR1 and CDR2: MDHEN, SYDVKM. CDR3 sequence: CASSSAKTSGGSWSGANVLTF. As DNA, the CDR3 is TGTGCCAGCAGTTCGGCTAAAACCTCAGGGGGGAGTTGGTCTGGGGCCAACGTCCTGACTTTC.

In this sample, this clonotype turned up many times. The rearrangement links TRBV5-1 to TRBJ2-7; either TRBD1 or TRBD2 may fit D (5 bases each). With 6 bases removed from V and 4 bases from J, the gap between germline ends came to 23 bases. CDR1 and CDR2 from the germline V gene are SGHRS and YFSETQ. The CDR3 is 16 amino acids. The CDR3, as DNA: TGCGCCAGCACCTTTTCTAGTACAGAGGGGTTTTACGAGCAGTACTTC. Translating it yields CASTFSSTEGFYEQYF.

This clonotype has only a few counts. The chain joins TRBV3-1 to TRBJ1-6, with TRBD1 matching 7 bases. Per germline, CDR1 LGHDT and CDR2 YNNKEL (reference sequence). The CDR3 loop spans 15 amino acids. With V trimmed by 4 bases and J by 3 bases, 3 bases remained unmatched. The CDR3 nucleotides are TGTGCCAGCAGCCCCCACAGGGGCTATAATTCACCCCTCCACTTT. Its translation: CASSPHRGYNSPLHF.

This clonotype was seen many times. This rearrangement joins TRBV25-1 to TRBJ2-7, with TRBD1 matching over 7 bases. Germline V gene lookup returns CDR1 MGHDK and CDR2 SYGVNS. V gave up 3 bases and J gave up 0 bases; unmatched junction bases: 2. The CDR3 is made up of 14 amino acids. The CDR3 is CASSETGYSYEQYF. As DNA, the CDR3 is TGTGCCAGCAGTGAGACAGGGTACTCCTACGAGCAGTACTTC.

This clonotype was seen ten or more times. The rearrangement uses TRBV6-1 and TRBJ1-2; D gene ambiguous. The CDR3 contains 13 residues. Germline loops: CDR1 MNHNS, CDR2 SASEGT. Deletions cut 3 bases from V and 5 bases from J, with 10 bases between. The CDR3 coding sequence is TGTGCCAGCAGTGATTCGGACGGATATGGCTACACCTTC. This encodes CASSDSDGYGYTF.

This clonotype appeared many times. The V gene is TRBV10-1, the J gene TRBJ2-5, with 8 bases identical to TRBD2. Germline trimming cut 2 bases from V and 4 bases from J; bases unmatched to any gene: 6. Germline lookup yields CDR1 WNHNN and CDR2 SYGVQD (reference sequence). The CDR3 is made up of 15 amino acids. The CDR3 reads CASSENSGMAETQYF. The CDR3 DNA follows: TGCGCCAGCAGTGAGAATAGCGGGATGGCAGAGACCCAGTACTTC.